This is a list of T cell receptor beta chains from one sample in a study of cytomegalovirus exposure and HLA in healthy donors. TCRdb keeps only in-frame clones here, not all; method: immunoSEQ multiplex PCR. The sample gives roughly 70,000 clones, about 82% of which show up once; 2.5% to 3.5% is in the top ten. Material for sequencing was PBMCs. Every receptor here comes from a man between 25 and 39 years old in good health and CMV-seronegative. The CDR3 runs from the conserved cysteine through the conserved F or W. D genes are given only for firm matches. The size entry is marked missing in some rows and otherwise reads once, few, many or a size class.

cdr3_length: 14
clone_size: NA
v_call: TRBV15
d_call: NA
j_call: TRBJ1-2
cdr3_aa: CATSPGGTNYGYTF
cdr3_nt: TGTGCCACCAGCCCCGGGGGTACGAACTATGGCTACACCTTC

cdr3_length: 18
clone_size: NA
v_call: TRBV7-8
d_call: TRBD2
j_call: TRBJ2-2
cdr3_aa: CASSLASGRAGDTGELFF
cdr3_nt: TGTGCCAGCAGCTTAGCCAGCGGGAGGGCCGGGGACACCGGGGAGCTGTTTTTT

cdr3_length: 18
clone_size: NA
v_call: TRBV7-8
d_call: TRBD2
j_call: TRBJ2-1
cdr3_aa: CASSLALISGGFYNEQFF
cdr3_nt: TGTGCCAGCAGCTTAGCGCTAATTAGCGGGGGGTTCTACAATGAGCAGTTCTTC

cdr3_length: 13
clone_size: few
v_call: TRBV30
d_call: NA
j_call: TRBJ1-5
cdr3_aa: CAWKRDSNQPQHF
cdr3_nt: TGTGCCTGGAAAAGAGATAGCAATCAGCCCCAGCATTTT

cdr3_length: 12
clone_size: NA
v_call: TRBV7-2
d_call: NA
j_call: TRBJ2-1
cdr3_aa: CASSLSGTREFF
cdr3_nt: TGTGCCAGCAGCTTATCCGGGACTCGGGAGTTCTTC

cdr3_length: 19
clone_size: NA
v_call: TRBV7-2
d_call: NA
j_call: TRBJ1-5
cdr3_aa: CASSFFSFGRQGENQPQHF
cdr3_nt: TGTGCCAGCAGCTTTTTTTCCTTCGGTCGTCAGGGTGAAAATCAGCCCCAGCATTTT

cdr3_length: 15
clone_size: NA
v_call: TRBV9
d_call: NA
j_call: TRBJ2-2
cdr3_aa: CASSFVSRNTGELFF
cdr3_nt: TGTGCCAGCAGCTTTGTGTCTCGGAACACCGGGGAGCTGTTTTTT

cdr3_length: 15
clone_size: NA
v_call: TRBV28
d_call: NA
j_call: TRBJ1-5
cdr3_aa: CASSSGGRGNQPQHF
cdr3_nt: TGTGCCAGCAGTTCGGGGGGTCGGGGCAATCAGCCCCAGCATTTT

cdr3_length: 12
clone_size: NA
v_call: TRBV2
d_call: NA
j_call: TRBJ2-1
cdr3_aa: CASFGGANEQFF
cdr3_nt: TGTGCCAGCTTCGGTGGGGCGAATGAGCAGTTCTTC

cdr3_length: 13
clone_size: NA
v_call: TRBV7-6
d_call: NA
j_call: TRBJ1-4
cdr3_aa: CASSQNRNEKLFF
cdr3_nt: TGTGCCAGCAGCCAAAACAGGAATGAAAAACTGTTTTTT

cdr3_length: 14
clone_size: NA
v_call: TRBV6-5
d_call: NA
j_call: TRBJ1-5
cdr3_aa: CASKPESSNQPQHF
cdr3_nt: TGTGCCAGTAAGCCGGAGAGTAGCAATCAGCCCCAGCATTTT

cdr3_length: 12
clone_size: few
v_call: TRBV28
d_call: NA
j_call: TRBJ1-2
cdr3_aa: CASSSGVEGYTF
cdr3_nt: TGTGCCAGCAGCTCAGGGGTGGAAGGCTACACCTTC

cdr3_length: 15
clone_size: once
v_call: TRBV6-5
d_call: TRBD2
j_call: TRBJ2-3
cdr3_aa: CASSYRAGVWDTQYF
cdr3_nt: TGTGCCAGCAGTTACCGAGCGGGAGTATGGGATACGCAGTATTTT

cdr3_length: 15
clone_size: NA
v_call: TRBV9
d_call: TRBD1
j_call: TRBJ1-1
cdr3_aa: CASSVGRGGQTEAFF
cdr3_nt: TGTGCCAGCAGCGTCGGAAGAGGGGGCCAGACTGAAGCTTTCTTT

cdr3_length: 16
clone_size: NA
v_call: TRBV25-1
d_call: NA
j_call: TRBJ2-1
cdr3_aa: CASSEYAGFSYNEQFF
cdr3_nt: TGTGCCAGCAGTGAATATGCAGGATTCTCCTACAATGAGCAGTTCTTC

cdr3_length: 16
clone_size: NA
v_call: TRBV6-4
d_call: TRBD2
j_call: TRBJ2-3
cdr3_aa: CASSDVAGSTTDTQYF
cdr3_nt: TGTGCCAGCAGTGACGTAGCGGGTTCGACTACAGATACGCAGTATTTT

cdr3_length: 17
clone_size: NA
v_call: TRBV9
d_call: TRBD2
j_call: TRBJ2-5
cdr3_aa: CASSAGGTPGLQETQYF
cdr3_nt: TGTGCCAGCAGCGCGGGGGGGACACCGGGACTCCAAGAGACCCAGTACTTC

cdr3_length: 15
clone_size: NA
v_call: TRBV19
d_call: TRBD1
j_call: TRBJ1-6
cdr3_aa: CASSPAGGGYSPLHF
cdr3_nt: TGTGCCAGTAGCCCGGCAGGGGGCGGTTATTCACCCCTCCACTTT

cdr3_length: 15
clone_size: once
v_call: TRBV5-5
d_call: NA
j_call: TRBJ1-1
cdr3_aa: CASSLQGEGVTEAFF
cdr3_nt: TGTGCCAGCAGCTTACAGGGCGAGGGGGTCACTGAAGCTTTCTTT

cdr3_length: 13
clone_size: NA
v_call: TRBV6-5
d_call: NA
j_call: TRBJ1-2
cdr3_aa: CASSRTRDYGYTF
cdr3_nt: TGTGCCAGCAGCCGGACAAGAGACTATGGCTACACCTTC

cdr3_length: 15
clone_size: NA
v_call: TRBV5-1
d_call: NA
j_call: TRBJ2-7
cdr3_aa: CASSPRGEPSYEQYF
cdr3_nt: TGCGCCAGCAGCCCCAGGGGGGAACCGTCCTACGAGCAGTACTTC

cdr3_length: 15
clone_size: NA
v_call: TRBV16
d_call: NA
j_call: TRBJ1-5
cdr3_aa: CASSQSRGGRQPQHF
cdr3_nt: TGTGCCAGCAGCCAATCTCGGGGGGGGAGGCAGCCCCAGCATTTT

cdr3_length: 14
clone_size: NA
v_call: TRBV2
d_call: NA
j_call: TRBJ2-2
cdr3_aa: CASSERWLAGELFF
cdr3_nt: TGTGCCAGCAGTGAACGGTGGTTGGCCGGGGAGCTGTTTTTT

cdr3_length: 11
clone_size: NA
v_call: TRBV25-1
d_call: NA
j_call: TRBJ2-7
cdr3_aa: CASSAGYEQYF
cdr3_nt: TGTGCCAGCAGTGCCGGTTACGAGCAGTACTTC

cdr3_length: 12
clone_size: NA
v_call: TRBV2
d_call: NA
j_call: TRBJ2-5
cdr3_aa: CASSGRAETQYF
cdr3_nt: TGTGCCAGCAGTGGTAGAGCAGAGACCCAGTACTTC

cdr3_length: 15
clone_size: NA
v_call: TRBV19
d_call: TRBD1
j_call: TRBJ2-2
cdr3_aa: CASQTGTGDTGELFF
cdr3_nt: TGTGCCAGTCAAACCGGGACAGGGGACACCGGGGAGCTGTTTTTT

cdr3_length: 14
clone_size: NA
v_call: TRBV6-5
d_call: NA
j_call: TRBJ1-1
cdr3_aa: CASSLNTRNTEAFF
cdr3_nt: TGTGCCAGCAGTTTAAACACAAGGAACACTGAAGCTTTCTTT

cdr3_length: 15
clone_size: NA
v_call: TRBV4-3
d_call: NA
j_call: TRBJ2-3
cdr3_aa: CASSQEWGRRDTQYF
cdr3_nt: TGCGCCAGCAGCCAAGAGTGGGGGAGGAGAGATACGCAGTATTTT

cdr3_length: 15
clone_size: once
v_call: TRBV7-2
d_call: TRBD2
j_call: TRBJ2-1
cdr3_aa: CASSLREGRNNEQFF
cdr3_nt: TGTGCCAGCAGCTTGAGGGAGGGCCGTAACAATGAGCAGTTCTTC